These 20 T cell receptor beta chains were sequenced from one sample in a study of T cells in Graves' hyperthyroidism and ophthalmopathy. Researchers amplified the TCR beta CDR3 regions from RNA transcripts. The primer set for the first-round RT-PCR of the TCR CDR3 was HTBI. TCRdb re-called the multiplex PCR reads with MiXCR, one entry per CDR3 protein. Seen here are roughly 49,000 distinct CDR3 sequences, 54% observed once, and the top ten hold about 34%. The specimen sequenced was peripheral blood or thyroid tissue (not recorded which). These receptors came from a man younger than 30 with Graves' hyperthyroidism.

This clonotype has a count of ten or more. The rearrangement joins TRBV20-1 to TRBJ1-1; D gene ambiguous. The CDR3 is 13 amino acids. CDR1 and CDR2 (germline): DFQATT, SNEGSKA (reference sequence). Deletions cut 6 bases from V and 6 bases from J, with 17 bases between. CDR3 in DNA: TGCAGTGCCACAGAATGGGCTGCCGCTGAAGCTTTCTTT. Translating gives CSATEWAAAEAFF.

The chain joins TRBV20-1 to TRBJ2-7; TRBD1 matches at 8 bases. V lost 3 bases and J lost 0; bases outside the gene matches: 4. The CDR3 is 14 residues long. Germline V gene data show CDR1 as DFQATT and CDR2 as SNEGSKA (reference sequence). The CDR3, as DNA: TGCAGTGCTAGTCGGACAGGGAACTCCTACGAGCAGTACTTC. Protein: CSASRTGNSYEQYF.

This clonotype has a count of ten or more. This chain connects TRBV6-1 to TRBJ1-5; D not resolved. The CDR3 extends over 14 amino acids. The ends were cut back, 7 bases at V and 0 bases at J, with 10 bases in the middle. The germline gives CDR1 MNHNS, CDR2 SASEGT. The CDR3, as DNA: TGTGCCAGCACCCCCGAGTATAGCAATCAGCCCCAGCATTTT. It specifies CASTPEYSNQPQHF.

The chain joins TRBV12-3 or TRBV12-4 to TRBJ2-7; TRBD2 matches at 8 bases. This CDR3 is 14 amino acids long. J lost 2 bases, V lost 2 bases, and 2 bases had no gene match. CDR3 coding DNA: TGTGCCAGCAGTTTACAGCGGGAGCCCTACGAGCAGTACTTC. It yields the protein CASSLQREPYEQYF.

This clonotype came up many times. The rearrangement uses TRBV7-2 and TRBJ2-2, with D tentatively TRBD2 (6 bases). The CDR3 sequence is 17 residues long. The V gene lost 5 bases and the J gene lost 2 bases, with 18 bases spanning the gap. Germline CDR1 reads SGHTA; CDR2 reads FQGNSA. The CDR3 DNA follows: TGTGCCAGCAGCCGAGCGGGCCGGCGGAGAAACACCGGGGAGCTGTTTTTT. This encodes CASSRAGRRRNTGELFF.

The CDR3 coding sequence is TGTGCCAGCACCGGGACAGGAGTAAGTAGCAATCAGCCCCAGCATTTT. Translating it yields CASTGTGVSSNQPQHF. This chain joins TRBV2 and TRBJ1-5; 8 bases are a match to TRBD1. The CDR3 loop spans 16 amino acids. After removal of 7 bases from V and 0 bases from J, the junction contained 8 bases not matched to a gene. The germline V gene encodes CDR1 SNHLY and CDR2 FYNNEI.

This clonotype was detected a few times. The chain joins TRBV3-2 to TRBJ1-3; TRBD1, the table's D call, lacks a check against the DNA. TRBV3-2 is a pseudogene locus. The CDR3 is 20 amino acids. The CDR3 protein is CASSQDLGTGDRQSGNTIYF. The CDR3 bases are TGTGCCAGCAGCCAAGATCTTGGGACAGGGGACCGTCAATCTGGAAACACCATATATTTT.

In regard to this clonotype: This may be a read error, as it is one base from a much larger clone. V gene TRBV28 combines with J gene TRBJ2-7, with 8 bases fitting TRBD2. This CDR3 is built from 15 residues. CDR1 and CDR2 (germline): MDHEN, SYDVKM. CDR3 sequence: CASSLSSGYPYEQCF. CDR3 in DNA: TGTGCCAGCAGTTTATCTAGCGGGTACCCCTACGAGCAGTGCTTC.

The V call is TRBV15, the J call TRBJ2-7, with 10 bases lining up with TRBD2. Germline CDR1 is LNHNV and CDR2 is YYDKDF (reference sequence). V lost 0 bases and J lost 13; bases outside the gene matches: 6. The CDR3 is 13 amino acids. The CDR3 DNA reads TGTGCCACCAGCAGAGATCGGACTAGCGGATTTTACTTC. As protein: CATSRDRTSGFYF.

The chain is built from TRBV12-3 or TRBV12-4 and TRBJ2-5, with 11 nucleotides matching TRBD2. V was pared by 3 bases and J by 5 bases, with 2 bases of the junction left unmatched. This CDR3 has 14 residues. The CDR3 sequence is CASSFTSGSETQYF. DNA of the CDR3: TGTGCCAGCAGTTTTACTAGCGGGAGTGAGACCCAGTACTTC.

This rearrangement joins TRBV7-6 to TRBJ1-1; D not certain. Trimming took 5 bases from V and 0 from J, leaving 10 bases between them. Germline CDR1 is SGHVS and CDR2 is FNYEAQ. The CDR3 sequence is 14 residues long. The CDR3 DNA is TGTGCCAGCAGCCCAGAAACAGTGAACACTGAAGCTTTCTTT. Translated: CASSPETVNTEAFF.

A remark on this clonotype: The junction does not match germline at one end; this may be a read error. The gene calls are TRBV7-2 and TRBJ2-5; D is undetermined. CDR3 length: 13 residues. Germline V gene sequence: CDR1 SGHTA, CDR2 FQGNSA. The CDR3 sequence: CASSLSWQEAQYF. Here the CDR3 DNA reads TGTGCCAGCAGCTTGAGCTGGCAAGAGGCCCAGTACTTC.

Only a few counts were recorded for this clonotype. The chain carries TRBV10-3 and TRBJ1-2, with D maybe TRBD1 (6 bases). This CDR3 is 15 amino acids long. Germline loops: CDR1 ENHRY, CDR2 SYGVKD. V was shortened by 0 bases and J by 4 bases, with 12 bases between the two germline ends. The DNA of the CDR3 is TGTGCCATCAGTGAGTCCAAGGGGGTTGGCTATGGCTACACCTTC. This codes for CAISESKGVGYGYTF.

This clonotype was recorded many times. The chain employs TRBV5-1 and TRBJ2-5; D gene unclear. The CDR3 is made up of 16 amino acids. Per the germline V gene, CDR1 is SGHRS and CDR2 is YFSETQ. The V and J ends lost 0 bases and 4 bases respectively, with 16 bases between them. The CDR3 DNA follows: TGCGCCAGCAGCTTGGCCATCGACCTTTCCAGAGAGACCCAGTACTTC. Translation gives CASSLAIDLSRETQYF.

CDR3: CASSGGQVGDGYTF. CDR3 nucleotide sequence: TGTGCCAGCAGCGGGGGACAGGTGGGCGATGGCTACACCTTC. This sequence joins TRBV9 and TRBJ1-2, with 8 bases aligning to TRBD1. V shed 3 bases, J shed 6 bases, and the junction held 7 bases outside the gene matches. The CDR3 sequence is 14 residues long. Germline V gene data show CDR1 as SGDLS and CDR2 as YYNGEE.

This clonotype was seen at least ten times. This sequence joins TRBV18 and TRBJ2-7, with TRBD1 matching over 9 bases. This CDR3 has 14 amino acids. Unmatched junction bases numbered 8, after V lost 6 bases and J lost 5 bases. Per germline, CDR1 KGHSH and CDR2 LQKENI. The CDR3 region is CASSRDRVANEQYF. DNA of the CDR3: TGTGCCAGCTCTCGGGACAGGGTCGCTAACGAGCAGTACTTC.

This clonotype was seen many times. The V gene is TRBV7-2, the J gene TRBJ2-2; D remains unclear. CDR3 length equals 13 residues. Germline CDR1 and CDR2: SGHTA and FQGNSA. The V end was cut by 3 bases, the J end by 6 bases, with 8 bases between. As DNA, the CDR3 is TGTGCCAGCAGCTTTATACAAGCCGGGGAGCTGTTTTTT. It yields the protein CASSFIQAGELFF. Drawing the rest from reference TRBV7-2 and TRBJ2-2, the complete variable domain is GAGVSQSPSNKVTEKGKDVELRCDPISGHTALYWYRQSLGQGLEFLIYFQGNSAPDKSGLPSDRFSAERTGGSVSTLTIQRTQQEDSAVYLCASSFIQAGELFFGEGSRLTVL.

The rearrangement joins TRBV6-1 to TRBJ1-4; possible D gene TRBD1, 5 bases. Germline V CDR1 and CDR2: MNHNS, SASEGT. CDR3 length: 13 amino acids. Trimming removed 8 bases from V and 0 bases from J, with 7 bases in between. This chain's CDR3 is CASDRPTNEKLFF. The CDR3 bases are TGTGCCAGCGACAGACCAACTAATGAAAAACTGTTTTTT.

This clonotype turned up a few times. This sequence joins TRBV20-1 and TRBJ2-2, with 7 nucleotides matching TRBD1. Germline-derived CDR1 and CDR2 are DFQATT and SNEGSKA (reference sequence). This CDR3 region has 13 residues. With 7 bases clipped from V and 3 bases from J, the junction kept 5 bases outside the gene matches. CDR3 loop: CSVGGEYTGELFF. CDR3 sequence (DNA): TGCAGTGTAGGGGGCGAGTACACCGGGGAGCTGTTTTTT.

There are many counts of this clonotype. This chain uses TRBV6-6 with TRBJ2-6; TRBD1 is a possible D gene (5 bases). Germline loops: CDR1 MNHNY, CDR2 SVGAGI (reference sequence). CDR3 length: 15 amino acids. V was pared by 6 bases and J by 7 bases, with 16 bases between. The CDR3 protein is CASSTTVRIANVLTF. CDR3 DNA sequence: TGTGCCAGCAGCACGACAGTCAGAATTGCCAACGTCCTGACTTTC.